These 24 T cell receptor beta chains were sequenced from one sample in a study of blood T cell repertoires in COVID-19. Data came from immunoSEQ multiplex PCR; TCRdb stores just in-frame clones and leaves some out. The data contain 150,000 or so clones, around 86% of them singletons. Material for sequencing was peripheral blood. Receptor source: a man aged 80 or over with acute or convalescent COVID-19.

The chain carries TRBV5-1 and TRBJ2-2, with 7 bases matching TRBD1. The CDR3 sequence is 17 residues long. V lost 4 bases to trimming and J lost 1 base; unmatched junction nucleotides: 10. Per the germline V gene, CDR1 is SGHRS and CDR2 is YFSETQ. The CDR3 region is CASSHRPGQLNTGELFF. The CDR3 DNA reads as TGCGCCAGCAGCCACCGACCGGGACAGCTGAACACCGGGGAGCTGTTTTTT.

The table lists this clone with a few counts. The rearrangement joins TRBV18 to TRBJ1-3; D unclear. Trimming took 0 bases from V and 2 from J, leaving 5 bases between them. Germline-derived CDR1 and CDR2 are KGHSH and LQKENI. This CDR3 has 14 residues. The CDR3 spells CASSPPTAGNTIYF. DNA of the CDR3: TGTGCCAGCTCACCACCAACAGCTGGAAACACCATATATTTT.

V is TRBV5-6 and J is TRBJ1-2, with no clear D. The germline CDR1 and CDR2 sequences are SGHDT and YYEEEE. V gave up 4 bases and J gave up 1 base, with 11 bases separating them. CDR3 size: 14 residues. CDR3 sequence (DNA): TGTGCCAGCAGCCCCGACGGACTTAACTATGGCTACACCTTC. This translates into CASSPDGLNYGYTF.

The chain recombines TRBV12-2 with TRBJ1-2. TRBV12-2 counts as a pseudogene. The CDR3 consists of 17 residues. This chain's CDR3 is CASRLVIPVEQNYGYTF. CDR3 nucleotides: TGTGCAAGTCGCTTAGTAATCCCGGTGGAGCAAAACTATGGCTACACCTTC.

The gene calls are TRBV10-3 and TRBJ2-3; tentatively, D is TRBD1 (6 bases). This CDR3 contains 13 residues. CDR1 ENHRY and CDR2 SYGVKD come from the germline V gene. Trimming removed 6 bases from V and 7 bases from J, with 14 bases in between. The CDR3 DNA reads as TGTGCCATCAGCCCGAGGGACACTTATACGCAGTATTTT. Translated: CAISPRDTYTQYF.

As DNA, the CDR3 is TGTGCCAGCAGCTTCCGGGAATCGAGGAATGAGCAGTTCTTC. Its translation: CASSFRESRNEQFF. The V and J genes are TRBV5-5 and TRBJ2-1; D perhaps matches TRBD2 (5 bases). CDR1 and CDR2 from the germline V gene are SGHKS and YYEKEE (reference sequence). CDR3 length: 14 residues. Trimming removed 2 bases at V and 7 bases at J, with 13 bases between.

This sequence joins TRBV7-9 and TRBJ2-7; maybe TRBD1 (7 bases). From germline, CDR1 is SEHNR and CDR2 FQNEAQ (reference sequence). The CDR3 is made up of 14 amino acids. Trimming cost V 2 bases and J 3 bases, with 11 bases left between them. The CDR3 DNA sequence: TGTGCCAGCAGCTTACAGGGGGGTGGCTACGAGCAGTACTTC. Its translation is CASSLQGGGYEQYF.

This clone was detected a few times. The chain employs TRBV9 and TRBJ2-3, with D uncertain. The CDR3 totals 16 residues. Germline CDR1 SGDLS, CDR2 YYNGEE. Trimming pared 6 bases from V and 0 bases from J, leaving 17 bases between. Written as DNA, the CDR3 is TGTGCCAGCAACCGGTCCCCCTCACCTAGCACAGATACGCAGTATTTT. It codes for CASNRSPSPSTDTQYF.

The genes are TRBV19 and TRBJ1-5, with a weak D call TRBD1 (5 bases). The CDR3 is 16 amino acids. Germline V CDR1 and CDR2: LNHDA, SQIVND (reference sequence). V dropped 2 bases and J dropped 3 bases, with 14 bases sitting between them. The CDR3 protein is CASSISGTGNNQPQHF. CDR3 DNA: TGTGCCAGTAGTATATCCGGGACTGGAAACAATCAGCCCCAGCATTTT. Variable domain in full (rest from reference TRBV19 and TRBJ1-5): DGGITQSPKYLFRKEGQNVTLSCEQNLNHDAMYWYRQDPGQGLRLIYYSQIVNDFQKGDIAEGYSVSREKKESFPLTVTSAQKNPTAFYLCASSISGTGNNQPQHFGDGTRLSIL.

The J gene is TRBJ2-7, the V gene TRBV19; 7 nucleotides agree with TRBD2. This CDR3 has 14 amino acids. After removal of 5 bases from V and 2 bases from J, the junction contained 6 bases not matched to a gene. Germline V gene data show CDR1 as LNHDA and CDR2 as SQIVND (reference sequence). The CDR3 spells CASSRPGGTYEQYF. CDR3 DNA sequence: TGTGCCAGTAGTCGCCCGGGGGGAACCTACGAGCAGTACTTC. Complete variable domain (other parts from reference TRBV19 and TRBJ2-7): DGGITQSPKYLFRKEGQNVTLSCEQNLNHDAMYWYRQDPGQGLRLIYYSQIVNDFQKGDIAEGYSVSREKKESFPLTVTSAQKNPTAFYLCASSRPGGTYEQYFGPGTRLTVT.

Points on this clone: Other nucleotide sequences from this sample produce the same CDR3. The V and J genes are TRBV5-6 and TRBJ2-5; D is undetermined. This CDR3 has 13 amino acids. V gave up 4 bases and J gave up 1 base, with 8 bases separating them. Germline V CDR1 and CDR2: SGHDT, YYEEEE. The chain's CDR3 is CASSPRAQETQYF. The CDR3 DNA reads TGTGCCAGCAGCCCCCGAGCCCAAGAGACCCAGTACTTC.

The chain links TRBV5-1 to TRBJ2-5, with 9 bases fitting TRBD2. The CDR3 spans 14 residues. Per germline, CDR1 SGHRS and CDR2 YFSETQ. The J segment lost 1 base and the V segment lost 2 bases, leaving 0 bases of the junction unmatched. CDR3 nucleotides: TGCGCCAGCAGCTTTAGCGGGAGCCAAGAGACCCAGTACTTC. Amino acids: CASSFSGSQETQYF.

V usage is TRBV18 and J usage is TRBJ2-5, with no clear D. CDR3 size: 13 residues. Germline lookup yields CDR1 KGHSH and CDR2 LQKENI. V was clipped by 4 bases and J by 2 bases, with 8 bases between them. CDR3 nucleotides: TGTGCCAGCTCACGAGCTGTACAAGAGACCCAGTACTTC. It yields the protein CASSRAVQETQYF.

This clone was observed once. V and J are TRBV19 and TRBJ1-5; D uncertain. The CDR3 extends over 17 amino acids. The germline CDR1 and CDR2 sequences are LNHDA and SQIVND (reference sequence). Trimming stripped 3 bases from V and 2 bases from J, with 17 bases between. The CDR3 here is CASSIANVFLGNQPQHF. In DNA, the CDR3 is TGTGCCAGTAGTATTGCTAACGTGTTCCTGGGCAATCAGCCCCAGCATTTT.

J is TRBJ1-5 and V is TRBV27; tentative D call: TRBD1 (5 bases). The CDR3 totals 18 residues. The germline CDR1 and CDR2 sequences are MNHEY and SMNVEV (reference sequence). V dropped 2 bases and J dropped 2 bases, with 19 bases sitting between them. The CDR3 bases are TGTGCCAGCAGTTTAGGGGGGGTGGGACGATCGGGCAATCAGCCCCAGCATTTT. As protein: CASSLGGVGRSGNQPQHF.

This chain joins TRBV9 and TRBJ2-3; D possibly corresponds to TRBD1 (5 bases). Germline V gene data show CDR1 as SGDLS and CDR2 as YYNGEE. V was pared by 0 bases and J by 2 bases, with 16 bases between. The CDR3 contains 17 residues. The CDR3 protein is CASSVEGADAVTDTQYF. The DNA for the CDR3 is TGTGCCAGCAGCGTAGAAGGGGCGGATGCTGTCACAGATACGCAGTATTTT.

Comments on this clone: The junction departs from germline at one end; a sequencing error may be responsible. For the CDR3, the DNA is TGCAGTGCTAGCAGACCTAGCGGTTCCCTCTTC. It is translated as CSASRPSGSLF. The chain has TRBV20-1 and TRBJ2-7, with 7 bases matching TRBD2. The germline V gene has CDR1 DFQATT and CDR2 SNEGSKA (reference sequence). This CDR3 is built from 11 residues.

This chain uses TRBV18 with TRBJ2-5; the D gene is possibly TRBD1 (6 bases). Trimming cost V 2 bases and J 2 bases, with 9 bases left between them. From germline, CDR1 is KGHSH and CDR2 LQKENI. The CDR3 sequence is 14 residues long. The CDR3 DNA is TGTGCCAGCTCACCAAGCAGGGGACAAGAGACCCAGTACTTC. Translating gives CASSPSRGQETQYF.

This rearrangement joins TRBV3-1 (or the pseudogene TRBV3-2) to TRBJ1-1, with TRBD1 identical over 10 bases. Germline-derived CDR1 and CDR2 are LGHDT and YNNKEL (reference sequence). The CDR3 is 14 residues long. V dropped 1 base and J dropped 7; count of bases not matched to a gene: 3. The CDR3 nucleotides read TGTGCCAGCAGCCAAGTAGGGACAGGGGTTGAAGCTTTCTTT. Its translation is CASSQVGTGVEAFF.

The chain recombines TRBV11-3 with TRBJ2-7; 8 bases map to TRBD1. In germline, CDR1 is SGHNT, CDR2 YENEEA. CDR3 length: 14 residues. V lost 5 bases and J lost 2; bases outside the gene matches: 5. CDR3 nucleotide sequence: TGTGCCAGCAGCGGAGGGACAGGTACCTACGAGCAGTACTTC. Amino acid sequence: CASSGGTGTYEQYF.

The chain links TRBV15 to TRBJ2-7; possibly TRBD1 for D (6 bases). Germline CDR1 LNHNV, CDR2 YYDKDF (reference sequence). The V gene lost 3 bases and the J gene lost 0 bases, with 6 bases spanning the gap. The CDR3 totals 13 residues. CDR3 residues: CATSRDSSYEQYF. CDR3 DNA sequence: TGTGCCACCAGCAGGGACAGCTCCTACGAGCAGTACTTC.

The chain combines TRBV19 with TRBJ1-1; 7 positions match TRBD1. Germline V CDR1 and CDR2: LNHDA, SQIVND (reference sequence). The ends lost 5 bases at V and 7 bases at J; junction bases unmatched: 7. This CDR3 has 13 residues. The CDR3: CASSVTGPGEAFF. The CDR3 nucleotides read TGTGCCAGTAGTGTGACAGGGCCGGGTGAAGCTTTCTTT.

As DNA, the CDR3 is TGTGCCAGCAGCCAACCACGACAGGGCGGAGAGACCCAGTACTTC. It yields the protein CASSQPRQGGETQYF. The J gene is TRBJ2-5, the V gene TRBV3-1 (or the pseudogene TRBV3-2); 7 bases map to TRBD1. CDR1 and CDR2 from the germline V gene are LGHDT and YNNKEL (reference sequence). With 2 bases clipped from V and 4 bases from J, the junction kept 7 bases outside the gene matches. This CDR3 is built from 15 residues.

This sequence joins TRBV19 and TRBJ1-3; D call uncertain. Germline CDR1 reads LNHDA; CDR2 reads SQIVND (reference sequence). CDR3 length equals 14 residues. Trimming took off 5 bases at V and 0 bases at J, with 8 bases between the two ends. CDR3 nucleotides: TGTGCCAGTAGTGCCACGGGCTCTGGAAACACCATATATTTT. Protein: CASSATGSGNTIYF.